The rows below give T cell receptor beta chains drawn from one sample of a study of identical twins. TCRdb recomputed calls from the 5' RACE reads with MiXCR, one row per CDR3 protein. The sample shows approximately 300,000 distinct CDR3 sequences, roughly 10% of them seen only once. These data were likewise used in another study, on yellow fever vaccine responses in identical twins.

The sequencing input was CD8+ T cells sorted from blood. The origin of the receptors is a woman aged 18-29 years in good health. CDR3s include the opening cysteine and the closing phenylalanine or tryptophan. A D gene is named only where the DNA matches it firmly. The size of a clone is reported for some rows only, either as once, few or many, or as a class for expanded clones.

15	-	TRBV27	-	TRBJ2-6	TGTGCCAGCAGTTCCCAGGACTCTGGGGCCAACGTCCTGACTTTC	CASSSQDSGANVLTF
15	once	TRBV19	TRBD1	TRBJ2-7	TGTGCCAGTAGTAACAGGGGCCCTTCACCCTACGAGCAGTACTTC	CASSNRGPSPYEQYF
14	-	TRBV4-1	-	TRBJ2-2	TGCGCCAGCAGCCCCTCAAGGAACACCGGGGAGCTGTTTTTT	CASSPSRNTGELFF
14	few	TRBV7-2	-	TRBJ2-3	TGTGCCAGCAGTGAGAGAATTCAGGGCGATACGCAGTATTTT	CASSERIQGDTQYF
15	-	TRBV27	-	TRBJ2-5	TGTGCCAGCAGTCCCCAGACAGGCCCCAGAGAGACCCAGTACTTC	CASSPQTGPRETQYF
16	many	TRBV20-1	TRBD2	TRBJ2-1	TGCAGTGCTAGAGGGACAGCTAGCGGGGTATACAATGAGCAGTTCTTC	CSARGTASGVYNEQFF
13	few	TRBV6-1	-	TRBJ1-1	TGTGCCAGCACCGTAGGGTGGGACACTGAAGCTTTCTTT	CASTVGWDTEAFF
16	few	TRBV11-2	-	TRBJ2-2	TGTGCCAGCAGCCCAGGACGGCCCCCGGGCACCGGGGAGCTGTTTTTT	CASSPGRPPGTGELFF
13	-	TRBV7-3	-	TRBJ2-3	TGTGCCAGCAGGACAGCTGGCACAGATACGCAGTATTTT	CASRTAGTDTQYF
17	-	TRBV7-6	TRBD1	TRBJ2-7	TGTGCCAGCAGCTTAGCATGGGGAGACAGGGTCCTTGACGAGCAGTACTTC	CASSLAWGDRVLDEQYF
13	many	TRBV29-1	-	TRBJ2-7	TGCAGCGTTGCCCCAGTGAGCTCCTACGAGCAGTACTTC	CSVAPVSSYEQYF
16	many	TRBV7-9	TRBD1	TRBJ2-5	TGTGCCAGCAGCCCGGGGACAGACTCAAAGCAAGAGACCCAGTACTTC	CASSPGTDSKQETQYF
12	-	TRBV6-5	-	TRBJ2-3	TGTGCCAGCACTCCCGGGGGAGATACGCAGTATTTT	CASTPGGDTQYF
18	few	TRBV3-1	-	TRBJ2-7	TGTGCCAGCAGCCAACTCCTAGGCGGGGGCCTCTACTCCTACGAGCAGTACTTC	CASSQLLGGGLYSYEQYF
12	-	TRBV27	TRBD1	TRBJ2-7	TGTGCCAGCAGGCGACAGGGCCGAGAGCAGTACTTC	CASRRQGREQYF
15	few	TRBV12-3/TRBV12-4	-	TRBJ2-1	TGTGCCAGCAGTCTTTCGGACTGGACCTACAATGAGCAGTTCTTC	CASSLSDWTYNEQFF